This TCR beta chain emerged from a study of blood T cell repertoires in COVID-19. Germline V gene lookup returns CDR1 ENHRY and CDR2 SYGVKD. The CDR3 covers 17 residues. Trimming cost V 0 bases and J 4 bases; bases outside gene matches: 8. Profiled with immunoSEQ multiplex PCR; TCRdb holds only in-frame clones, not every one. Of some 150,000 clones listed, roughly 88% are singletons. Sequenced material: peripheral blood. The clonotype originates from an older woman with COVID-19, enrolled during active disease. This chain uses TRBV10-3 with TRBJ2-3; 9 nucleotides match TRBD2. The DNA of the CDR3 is TGTGCCATCAGTGAGTCGGCGGGGGGGCGAGTCGCAGATACGCAGTATTTT. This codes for CAISESAGGRVADTQYF.